These T cell receptor beta chains were read from a single sample in a study of CD8 T cells in Susac syndrome. TCRdb used MiXCR to reprocess the immunoSEQ multiplex PCR reads, holding one entry per CDR3 protein. The table lists 100,000 to 150,000 distinct CDR3 sequences, around 96% of them singletons. The sequenced material came from CD8+ T cells from PBMCs. All receptors derive from a human donor with Susac syndrome. Both conserved end residues are part of each CDR3. Each record gives: J gene, V gene, CDR3 protein.

>TRBJ1-1|TRBV30
CAWSVVRFEDTEAFF
>TRBJ2-1|TRBV29-1
CSVDGKLAGGNEQFF
>TRBJ2-7|TRBV4-1
CASSQVLSTSGTPIREQYF
>TRBJ2-7|TRBV29-1
CSVLGLAGRAYEQYF
>TRBJ2-7|TRBV30
CAWSIGLFDEQYF
>TRBJ2-3|TRBV20-1
CSAPTPAMGTDTQYF
>TRBJ2-4|TRBV7-8
CASSLGVHLAKNIQYF
>TRBJ1-2|TRBV4-1
CASSPGTVTNYGYTF
>TRBJ2-1|TRBV20-1
CSARDGRFSYNEQFF
>TRBJ1-5|TRBV12-3/TRBV12-4
CASSLGGKPQHF
>TRBJ2-3|TRBV27
CASSLSAGGRRDTQYF
>TRBJ2-1|TRBV3-1
CASSQDGGTRSYNEQFF
>TRBJ1-1|TRBV28
CASSFFGYTEAFF
>TRBJ2-1|TRBV28
CATTGLSSYNEQFF
>TRBJ2-1|TRBV27
CASSGASGDGYNEQFF
>TRBJ2-3|TRBV5-1
CASSLDGTDTQYF
>TRBJ1-5|TRBV4-1
CASSQDRQEGQPQHF
>TRBJ2-6|TRBV14
CASSQGQGWTGANVLTF
>TRBJ2-3|TRBV30
CAWSAGQGITDTQYF
>TRBJ1-3|TRBV29-1
CSASIQGRAGNTIYF
>TRBJ1-2|TRBV5-1
CASSFGGNYGYTF
>TRBJ1-2|TRBV9
CASSENRGYGYTF
>TRBJ2-7|TRBV2
CASSEAGGAGYEQYF
>TRBJ2-4|TRBV7-2
CASSLGGGIAKNIQYF
>TRBJ1-1|TRBV4-3
CASSQDRSGETEAFF
>TRBJ2-3|TRBV9
CASSRGGTDTQYF
>TRBJ2-7|TRBV4-1
CASSQGARSSYEQYF
>TRBJ1-4|TRBV12-3/TRBV12-4
CASSQTSYEKLFF
>TRBJ1-5|TRBV7-2
CASNEPRAPQGVSNQPQHF
>TRBJ2-2|TRBV5-4
CASSPPGLAANTGELFF
>TRBJ1-1|TRBV29-1
CSVGGRDRGRYTEAFF
>TRBJ2-7|TRBV12-5
CASGSIYEQYF
>TRBJ2-5|TRBV15
CATSRDKQGYETQYF
>TRBJ2-1|TRBV7-3
CASSPVTLLAVSSYNEQFF
>TRBJ2-3|TRBV6-2/TRBV6-3
CASSYLPERVDWTDTQYF
>TRBJ1-5|TRBV20-1
CSAQAGVGNQPQHF
>TRBJ1-4|TRBV5-4
CASSQDRGDEKLFF
>TRBJ1-4|TRBV25-1
CASSESRGRGHEKLFF
>TRBJ1-6|TRBV6-5
CASSYSGERSPLHF
>TRBJ2-1|TRBV7-8
CASSRGSSYNEQFF
>TRBJ2-7|TRBV7-8
CASTPQLLQGMYEQYF
>TRBJ2-7|TRBV5-5
CASSLEDRSHEQYF